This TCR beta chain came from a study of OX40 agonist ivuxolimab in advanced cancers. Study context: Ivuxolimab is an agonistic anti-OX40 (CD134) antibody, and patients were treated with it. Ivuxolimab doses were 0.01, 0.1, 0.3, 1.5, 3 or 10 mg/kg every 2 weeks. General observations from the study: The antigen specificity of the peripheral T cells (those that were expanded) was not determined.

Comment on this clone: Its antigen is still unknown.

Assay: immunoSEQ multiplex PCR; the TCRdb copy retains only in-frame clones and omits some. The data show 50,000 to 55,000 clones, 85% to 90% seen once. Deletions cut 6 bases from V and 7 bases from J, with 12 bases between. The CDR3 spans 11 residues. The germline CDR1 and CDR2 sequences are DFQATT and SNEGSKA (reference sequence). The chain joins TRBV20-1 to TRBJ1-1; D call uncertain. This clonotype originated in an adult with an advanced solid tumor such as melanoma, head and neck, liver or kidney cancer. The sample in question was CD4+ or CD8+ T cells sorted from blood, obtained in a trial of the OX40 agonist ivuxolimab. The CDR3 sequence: CSAHLTREAFF. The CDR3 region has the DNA TGCAGTGCCCACCTAACCCGTGAAGCTTTCTTT.